This T cell receptor beta chain was captured in a study of T cells in Graves' hyperthyroidism and ophthalmopathy. Looking at the study overall: Before any treatment, at initial diagnosis, peripheral blood was collected.

Whole-study results and caveats: Onset of ophthalmopathy came a median roughly 6.4 months after the model predicted it. Most expanded thyroid clonotypes above 0.001 also appeared in blood.

This clonotype was recorded at least ten times. The antigen is undetermined. CDR3 length: 14 residues. The ends were cut back, 6 bases at V and 0 bases at J, with 10 bases in the middle. Germline V gene lookup returns CDR1 MNHEY and CDR2 SMNVEV (reference sequence). TCR beta CDR3 regions were amplified from RNA transcripts. HTBI primers drove first-round RT-PCR of the TCR CDR3. TCRdb re-called the multiplex PCR reads through MiXCR, storing one row per CDR3 protein. The sample gives 300,000 to 500,000 distinct CDR3 sequences, more than 12% of which show up once; about 30% is in the top ten. Sequencing was done on a sample of blood. This sequence was found in a woman aged 25-40 years with Graves' hyperthyroidism. V gene TRBV27 combines with J gene TRBJ2-3; D remains unclear. The DNA for the CDR3 is TGTGCCAGCAGAGTCTCCACTAGCACAGATACGCAGTATTTT. The encoded protein is CASRVSTSTDTQYF.